This T cell receptor (beta chain) was sequenced in a study of cytomegalovirus exposure and HLA in healthy donors. On this clone itself: What it recognizes is unknown.

Study conclusions and caveats: Highly shared sequence variants in one cluster were likely a sequencing artifact.

The V gene's germline CDR1 is SGHAT and CDR2 FQNNGV. Trimming shortened V by 4 bases and J by 5 bases, and 14 bases separated the two germline ends. This CDR3 contains 14 residues. PCR primers comprised 60 Vbeta and 13 Jbeta primers. Method: immunoSEQ multiplex PCR; TCRdb's copy keeps in-frame clones and lacks some. The sample consists of about 130,000 clones, around 68% of them appearing once. The V call is TRBV11-2, the J call TRBJ2-5; D ambiguous. The material sequenced was PBMCs. This TCR derives from a man between 35 and 55 years old in good health and CMV-seropositive. The CDR3 coding sequence is TGTGCCAGCAGCTACACCCAGACATGGGAGACCCAGTACTTC. This codes for CASSYTQTWETQYF.